This section outlines one T cell receptor beta chain sequence together with its context. There is no known antigen for this receptor. Base-call qualities are not available, and no considerably larger clone is one nucleotide away. The data belong to a study of control samples from healthy donors and cancer patients (TCRdb year 2020). Library preparation employed the immunoSEQ multiplex PCR assay. TCRdb stores this immuneACCESS table with in-frame sequences only. Part of the clones is absent; in the studies checked, under half of the shortfall reflects unresolved V genes, and no reason is known for the rest. The table for this sample lists fewer than 200,000 clones; around 90% of them were counted only once. Roughly 5% of the sample is taken by the ten largest. The CDR3 measures 14 amino acids from cysteine to phenylalanine. The retained sequence is limited to the CDR3, 42 bases, with the frame set at the first base. The germline V gene (reference sequence) specifies LNHNV as CDR1 and YYDKDF as CDR2. V is clipped by 8 bases and J by 7 bases, and the sequence between their germline boundaries is 18 bases long.

This sequence was found in a young woman in good health. The rearrangement joined TRBV15 to TRBJ2-1, and the D gene may be TRBD2, 6 bases matching. The sample taken for sequencing was blood. At the DNA level, the sequence is TGTGCCACCCAGCGTGGCGGGATTAGAAATGAGCAGTTCTTC. This translates into CATQRGGIRNEQFF.